The clone carrying this TCR beta chain was seen a handful of times. PCR employed 60 Vbeta and 13 Jbeta primers. The repertoire was sequenced with immunoSEQ multiplex PCR; TCRdb's copy has only in-frame clones and lacks some. The sample has some 150,000 clones; approximately 63% are singletons. This sample is part of a study of cytomegalovirus exposure and HLA in healthy donors. The CDR3 is 16 amino acids. Trimming cost V 4 bases and J 6 bases; bases outside gene matches: 10. Germline loops: CDR1 SGHRS, CDR2 YFSETQ. The material sequenced was PBMCs. J is TRBJ2-7 and V is TRBV5-1; 13 bases are shared with TRBD2. This clonotype was sampled from a woman in her fifties or sixties in good health and CMV-seropositive. Written as DNA, the CDR3 is TGCGCCAGCAGCCCAGGGCGGACTAGCGGGAGCTCCGAGCAGTACTTC. Translated, it gives CASSPGRTSGSSEQYF.